These T cell receptor beta chains were read from a single sample in a study of identical twins. TCRdb re-called the 5' RACE reads with MiXCR, one entry per CDR3 protein. This sample carries 500,000 to 550,000 distinct CDR3 sequences, roughly a fifth of them seen once, and the ten largest clones take about 0.91%. The sample was also linked to a second study, of T cells expressing NK-cell markers.

What was sequenced was CD4+ T cells sorted from blood. Source of these receptors: a young woman in good health. CDR3s include the opening cysteine and the closing phenylalanine or tryptophan. A D gene is named only where the DNA matches it firmly. Clone size is not always given. Where it is, it says once, few, many or a class for expanded clones.

abundance	j_gene	d_gene	v_gene	CDR3aa	CDR3nt
.	TRBJ1-3	.	TRBV29-1	CSVSGTFGRRSGNTIYF	TGCAGCGTAAGTGGGACATTCGGCCGTAGGTCTGGAAACACCATATATTTT
many	TRBJ1-5	.	TRBV10-3	CAISESGDKPQHF	TGTGCCATCAGTGAGTCTGGGGACAAGCCCCAGCATTTT
.	TRBJ1-1	.	TRBV20-1	CSASRGLGTEAFF	TGCAGTGCTAGTAGGGGCTTGGGCACTGAAGCTTTCTTT
.	TRBJ1-2	.	TRBV7-2	CASSPPRGVYGYTF	TGTGCCAGCAGCCCCCCGCGGGGCGTCTATGGCTACACCTTC
.	TRBJ2-3	TRBD2	TRBV5-1	CASPAQLAESTDTQYF	TGCGCCAGCCCGGCCCAGCTAGCGGAGAGCACAGATACGCAGTATTTT
.	TRBJ1-1	.	TRBV6-5	CASGLGPVAFF	TGTGCCAGCGGTTTGGGCCCCGTGGCTTTCTTT
few	TRBJ2-1	TRBD2	TRBV15	CATSSLSGRAHEQFF	TGTGCCACCAGCAGCCTCAGCGGGAGGGCCCATGAGCAGTTCTTC
few	TRBJ2-7	.	TRBV7-2	CASSQTPYYEQYF	TGTGCCAGCAGCCAAACCCCTTACTACGAGCAGTACTTC
many	TRBJ2-1	.	TRBV27	CASSLSRTAYNEQFF	TGTGCCAGCAGTTTATCAAGGACAGCGTACAATGAGCAGTTCTTC
.	TRBJ2-4	.	TRBV12-3/TRBV12-4	CASSLTIAKNIQYF	TGTGCCAGCAGTTTAACCATAGCCAAAAACATTCAGTACTTC
few	TRBJ1-6	TRBD1	TRBV3-1	CASSQSGTGVSPLHF	TGTGCCAGCAGCCAATCTGGGACAGGGGTCTCACCCCTCCACTTT
few	TRBJ2-7	.	TRBV20-1	CSARSSGLLGEQYF	TGCAGTGCTAGATCCTCGGGACTTCTAGGCGAGCAGTACTTC
.	TRBJ2-3	.	TRBV9	CASRGGTGVTDTQYF	TGTGCCAGCAGGGGTGGAACGGGAGTAACAGATACGCAGTATTTT
many	TRBJ1-2	.	TRBV12-3/TRBV12-4	CASSSASGYTF	TGTGCCAGCAGTTCGGCCAGTGGCTACACCTTC
.	TRBJ2-3	.	TRBV20-1	CSASVTRGSLSPDTQYF	TGCAGTGCTAGTGTCACCCGGGGCAGCCTGAGCCCAGATACGCAGTATTTT
.	TRBJ2-5	.	TRBV20-1	CSADPGRRQETQYF	TGCAGTGCTGACCCGGGCCGCCGCCAAGAGACCCAGTACTTC
.	TRBJ2-7	.	TRBV20-1	CSARPHSSYEQYF	TGCAGTGCCAGGCCCCATAGCTCCTACGAGCAGTACTTC
.	TRBJ2-7	.	TRBV12-3/TRBV12-4	CASSPTGTPDGGEQYF	TGTGCCAGCAGTCCCACCGGGACACCCGACGGGGGGGAGCAGTACTTC
many	TRBJ2-7	TRBD2	TRBV6-1	CASSGGSYEQYF	TGTGCCAGTTCGGGGGGAAGTTACGAGCAGTACTTC
few	TRBJ2-7	.	TRBV6-5	CASSYRQRYEQYF	TGTGCCAGCAGTTACCGCCAAAGGTACGAGCAGTACTTC
few	TRBJ1-2	.	TRBV7-2	CASSLGVAANYGYTF	TGTGCCAGCAGCTTAGGGGTGGCAGCTAACTATGGCTACACCTTC
.	TRBJ2-2	.	TRBV6-2/TRBV6-3	CASSDNRIFGELFF	TGTGCCAGCAGTGACAACAGGATATTCGGGGAGCTGTTTTTT
.	TRBJ2-1	.	TRBV12-3/TRBV12-4	CASSLTPGLFIDNEQFF	TGTGCCAGCAGTCTCACACCGGGACTCTTCATCGACAATGAGCAGTTCTTC
.	TRBJ2-1	.	TRBV7-2	CASSPPVGPHEQFF	TGTGCCAGCAGCCCCCCAGTGGGACCCCATGAGCAGTTCTTC
.	TRBJ2-5	TRBD2	TRBV24-1	CATSDPTSGKQETQYF	TGTGCCACCAGTGATCCGACTAGCGGCAAGCAAGAGACCCAGTACTTC
few	TRBJ2-7	TRBD2	TRBV12-3/TRBV12-4	CATLRASGRFRYEQYF	TGTGCCACCTTAAGGGCTAGCGGGAGGTTCCGCTACGAGCAGTACTTC
.	TRBJ2-1	TRBD2	TRBV20-1	CSARGGGWWERGQYRNEQFF	TGCAGTGCTAGAGGAGGAGGGTGGTGGGAGCGGGGTCAATATAGAAATGAGCAGTTCTTC
many	TRBJ2-1	.	TRBV10-3	CAISVYNEQFF	TGTGCCATCAGTGTCTACAATGAGCAGTTCTTC
.	TRBJ2-1	TRBD2	TRBV12-3/TRBV12-4	CASSLRASGRGGEQFF	TGTGCCAGCAGTTTACGAGCTAGCGGGAGAGGGGGTGAGCAGTTCTTC
.	TRBJ2-7	TRBD1	TRBV20-1	CSASLPTGQGAYEQYF	TGCAGTGCTAGCCTTCCAACGGGACAGGGAGCCTACGAGCAGTACTTC
.	TRBJ1-1	TRBD1	TRBV10-3	CAISTGTGRENTEAFF	TGTGCCATCAGTACCGGGACAGGGAGGGAGAACACTGAAGCTTTCTTT
few	TRBJ2-4	.	TRBV4-3	CASSQDPGTPKNIQYF	TGCGCCAGCAGCCAAGATCCGGGGACTCCCAAAAACATTCAGTACTTC
.	TRBJ2-7	TRBD2	TRBV20-1	CSARSSGSYRSYEQYF	TGCAGTGCTAGATCGAGCGGGAGCTACCGCTCCTACGAGCAGTACTTC
.	TRBJ2-7	TRBD2	TRBV30	CAWSRDYHEQYF	TGTGCCTGGAGTAGGGACTACCACGAGCAGTACTTC
many	TRBJ2-1	.	TRBV10-3	CAITGGSNEQFF	TGTGCCATCACTGGCGGGTCTAATGAGCAGTTCTTC
few	TRBJ2-7	TRBD2	TRBV25-1	CASSERTSGLLSYEQYF	TGTGCCAGCAGTGAACGTACTAGCGGATTACTATCCTACGAGCAGTACTTC
.	TRBJ1-1	TRBD1	TRBV6-2/TRBV6-3	CASSRTGDFAEAFF	TGTGCCAGCAGTCGGACAGGGGATTTTGCTGAAGCTTTCTTT
.	TRBJ1-1	.	TRBV18	CASSPSGGVGTEAFF	TGTGCCAGCTCACCCTCTGGGGGGGTGGGCACTGAAGCTTTCTTT
few	TRBJ1-2	.	TRBV3-1	CASSQLGGYTF	TGTGCCAGCAGCCAGCTAGGAGGCTACACCTTC
once	TRBJ2-1	.	TRBV29-1	CSVDARGTNNEQFF	TGCAGCGTTGATGCGCGGGGGACAAACAATGAGCAGTTCTTC
.	TRBJ1-1	TRBD1	TRBV12-3/TRBV12-4	CASSPLDRGTEAFF	TGTGCCAGCAGCCCCCTGGACAGGGGCACTGAAGCTTTCTTT
many	TRBJ2-5	TRBD2	TRBV20-1	CSARLAGVETQYF	TGCAGTGCTAGACTAGCGGGAGTTGAGACCCAGTACTTC
few	TRBJ2-1	.	TRBV7-2	CASSFQGINYNEQFF	TGTGCCAGCAGCTTTCAGGGGATCAACTACAATGAGCAGTTCTTC